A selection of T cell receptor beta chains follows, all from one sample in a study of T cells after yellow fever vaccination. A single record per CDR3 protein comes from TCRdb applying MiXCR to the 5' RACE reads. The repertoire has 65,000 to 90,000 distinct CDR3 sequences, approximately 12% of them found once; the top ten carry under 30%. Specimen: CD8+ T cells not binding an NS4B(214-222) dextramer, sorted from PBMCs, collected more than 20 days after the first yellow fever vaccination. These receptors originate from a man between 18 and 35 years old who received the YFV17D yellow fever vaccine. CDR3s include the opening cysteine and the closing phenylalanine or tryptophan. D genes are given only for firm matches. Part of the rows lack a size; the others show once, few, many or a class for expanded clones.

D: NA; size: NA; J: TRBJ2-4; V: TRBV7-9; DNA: TGTGCCAGCAGCTCGGAGAGCAACATTCAGTACTTC; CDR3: CASSSESNIQYF
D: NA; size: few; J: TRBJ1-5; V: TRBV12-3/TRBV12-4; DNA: TGTGCCAGCAGATACCGTGGAGGGAGGGGGCCCCAGCATTTT; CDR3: CASRYRGGRGPQHF
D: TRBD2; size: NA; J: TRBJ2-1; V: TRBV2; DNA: TGTGCCAGCAGTCCGGGACTAGTGGTCCCCCTGCATGAGCAGTTCTTC; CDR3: CASSPGLVVPLHEQFF
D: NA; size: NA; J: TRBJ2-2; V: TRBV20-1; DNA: TGCAGTGCTAGGGGCCTAGAGTCGGCCACCGGGGAGCTGTTTTTT; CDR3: CSARGLESATGELFF
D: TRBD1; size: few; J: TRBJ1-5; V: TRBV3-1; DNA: TGTGCCAGCAGCCAAGCCTCAGGGGGCGATCAGCCCCAGCATTTT; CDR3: CASSQASGGDQPQHF
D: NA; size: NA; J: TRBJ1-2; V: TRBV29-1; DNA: TGCAGCGCCCGTTCCGCTATCTATGGCTACACCTTC; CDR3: CSARSAIYGYTF
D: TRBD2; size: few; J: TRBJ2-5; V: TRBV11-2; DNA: TGTGCCAGCAGCTCGTCGTTGGCGGGGGGAGAGACCCAGTACTTC; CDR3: CASSSSLAGGETQYF
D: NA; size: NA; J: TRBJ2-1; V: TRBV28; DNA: TGTGCCAGCATTTCCATGGAGGGGGCCTACAATGAGCAGTTCTTC; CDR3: CASISMEGAYNEQFF
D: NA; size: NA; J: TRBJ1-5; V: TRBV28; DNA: TGTGCCAGCAGGATCAGGGGCGGGCATCAGCCCCAGCATTTT; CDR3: CASRIRGGHQPQHF
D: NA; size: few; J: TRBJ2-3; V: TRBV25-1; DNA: TGTGCCAGCAGTGAGGCCGGGCAGTATTTT; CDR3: CASSEAGQYF
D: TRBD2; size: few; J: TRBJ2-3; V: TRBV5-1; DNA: TGCGCCAGCAGCTTCACTAGCGGGGGAAGCACAGATACGCAGTATTTT; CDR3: CASSFTSGGSTDTQYF
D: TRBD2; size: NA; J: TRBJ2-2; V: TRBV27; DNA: TGTGCCAGCAGTTTATTGGCGGGGGGTGCCGGGGAGCTGTTTTTT; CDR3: CASSLLAGGAGELFF
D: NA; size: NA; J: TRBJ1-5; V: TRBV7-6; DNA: TGTGCCAGCAGCTTAGGGACAGAGAATCAGCCCCAGCATTTT; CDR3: CASSLGTENQPQHF
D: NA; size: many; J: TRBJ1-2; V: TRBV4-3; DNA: TGCGCCAGCAGCCAAGATATCAAGGGCGGCTACACCTTC; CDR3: CASSQDIKGGYTF
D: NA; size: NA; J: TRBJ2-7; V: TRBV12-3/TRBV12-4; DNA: TGTGCCAGCAGTTTAAGTGAGCCGTTCTACGAGCAGTACTTC; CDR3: CASSLSEPFYEQYF
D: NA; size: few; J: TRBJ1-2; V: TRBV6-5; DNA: TGTGCCAGCAGCGGAATTAACTATGGCTACACCTTC; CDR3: CASSGINYGYTF
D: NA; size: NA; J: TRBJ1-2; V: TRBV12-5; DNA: TGTGCTAGTGGTTCAGGGCTTGGGTACTATGGCTACACCTTC; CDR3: CASGSGLGYYGYTF
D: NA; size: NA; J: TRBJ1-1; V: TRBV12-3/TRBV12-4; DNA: TGTGCCAGCAGTCAAGGGCCGCTCACTGAAGCTTTCTTT; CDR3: CASSQGPLTEAFF
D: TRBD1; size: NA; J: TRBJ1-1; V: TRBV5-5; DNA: TGTGCCAGCAGCATCGGACAGGGGGCCACTGAAGCTTTCTTT; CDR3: CASSIGQGATEAFF
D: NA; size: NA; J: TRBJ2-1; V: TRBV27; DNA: TGTGCCAGCAGTCCCTCCGAGGGGGGGGCGTACAATGAGCAGTTCTTC; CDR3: CASSPSEGGAYNEQFF
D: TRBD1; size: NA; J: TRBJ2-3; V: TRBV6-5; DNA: TGTGCCAGCAGTCCGTGGGGGGGACAGGGGACAGATACGCAGTATTTT; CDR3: CASSPWGGQGTDTQYF
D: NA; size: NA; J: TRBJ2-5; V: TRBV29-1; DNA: TGCAGCGTCCCCAGGGGAAGCCAAGAGACCCAGTACTTC; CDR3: CSVPRGSQETQYF
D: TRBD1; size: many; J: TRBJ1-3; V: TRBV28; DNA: TGTGCCAGCAGTGACAGGGGGCTCTCTGGAAACACCATATATTTT; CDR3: CASSDRGLSGNTIYF
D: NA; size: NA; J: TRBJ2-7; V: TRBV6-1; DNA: TGTGCCAGCCTGAATCGCAGAGGATCCTACGAGCAGTACTTC; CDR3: CASLNRRGSYEQYF
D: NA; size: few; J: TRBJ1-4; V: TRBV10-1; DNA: TGCGCCAGCAACAGGGCTGGTGAAAAACTGTTTTTT; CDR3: CASNRAGEKLFF
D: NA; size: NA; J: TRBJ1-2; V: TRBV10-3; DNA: TGTGCCATCAGTGAAACGGGGCCCTTGGGCTATGGCTACACCTTC; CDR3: CAISETGPLGYGYTF